These T cell receptor beta chains were read from a single sample in a study of blood T cells in healthy people across ages. MiXCR was run by TCRdb on the 5' RACE reads, yielding one entry per CDR3 protein. The table lists 700,000 or so distinct CDR3 sequences, 22% of them singletons. Specimen: blood. Receptor source: a man between 70 and 80 years old in good health. Each CDR3 is given with its conserved first and last residue. Fields, in order: clone size, CDR3 length, J gene, V gene, D gene, CDR3 DNA, CDR3 protein. A D gene is named only where the DNA matches it firmly. Clone sizes are given selectively: once, few, many, or a class where the clone is expanded.

few,13,TRBJ2-1,TRBV20-1,NA,TGCAGTGCTAGAGGGCTTAGGTGGAGTGAGCAGTTCTTC,CSARGLRWSEQFF
NA,16,TRBJ1-6,TRBV6-2/TRBV6-3,NA,TGTGCCAGCAGCCAGCCCCGGGACGGATATAATTCACCCCTCCACTTT,CASSQPRDGYNSPLHF
NA,16,TRBJ2-1,TRBV7-8,TRBD1,TGTGCCAGCAGCTTCGCCGGGACAGGGTTCTACAATGAGCAGTTCTTC,CASSFAGTGFYNEQFF
many,17,TRBJ2-2,TRBV3-1,TRBD1,TGTGCCAGCAGCTACCTCGACAGGGGGCGTGAAACCGGGGAGCTGTTTTTT,CASSYLDRGRETGELFF
NA,17,TRBJ2-5,TRBV5-1,TRBD2,TGCGCCAGCAGGACTAGCGGGGGGTTTCGAACCCAAGAGACCCAGTACTTC,CASRTSGGFRTQETQYF
many,13,TRBJ2-1,TRBV27,TRBD2,TGTGCCAGCAGTTTCGACGGGAGGGGTGAGCAGTTCTTC,CASSFDGRGEQFF
few,13,TRBJ2-7,TRBV27,TRBD2,TGTGCCAGCTCCAAAGCGGGGGACCACGAGCAGTACTTC,CASSKAGDHEQYF
NA,16,TRBJ1-6,TRBV25-1,TRBD1,TGTGCCAGCAGGGGGATAGGGGGCTTCTATAATTCACCCCTCCACTTT,CASRGIGGFYNSPLHF
many,14,TRBJ1-4,TRBV12-3/TRBV12-4,TRBD1,TGTGCCAGCAGCAGAGGGACAGGAAATGAAAAACTGTTTTTT,CASSRGTGNEKLFF
few,13,TRBJ1-1,TRBV12-3/TRBV12-4,NA,TGTGCCAGCAGTCCGCTAAGGAACACTGAAGCTTTCTTT,CASSPLRNTEAFF
few,14,TRBJ1-1,TRBV28,NA,TGTGCCAGCAACATAGGGGGATGGGGAACTGAAGCTTTCTTT,CASNIGGWGTEAFF
many,14,TRBJ2-4,TRBV12-3/TRBV12-4,NA,TGTGCCAGCAGTCCTAACGTCAACAAAAACATTCAGTACTTC,CASSPNVNKNIQYF
few,13,TRBJ1-2,TRBV3-1,NA,TGTGCCAGCAGCCTCTCGGAGACCTATGGCTACACCTTC,CASSLSETYGYTF
many,14,TRBJ2-1,TRBV20-1,NA,TGCAGTGCTAGTGGTGGGGGGAGCTACAATGAGCAGTTCTTC,CSASGGGSYNEQFF
NA,12,TRBJ2-5,TRBV29-1,NA,TGCAGCGTTGAAGATCGCGGAGAGGCCCAGTACTTC,CSVEDRGEAQYF
once,17,TRBJ2-1,TRBV6-1,NA,TGTGCCAGCAACCTCAAAAAGGCCACCGCGGGGCGGAATGAGCAGTTCTTC,CASNLKKATAGRNEQFF
few,14,TRBJ1-2,TRBV7-2,NA,TGTGCCAGCAGCTCCCGACGGGTGGGATATGGCTACACCTTC,CASSSRRVGYGYTF
few,13,TRBJ2-5,TRBV15,NA,TGTGCCACCAGCACGGAGCGGACAGAGACCCAGTACTTC,CATSTERTETQYF
NA,16,TRBJ1-5,TRBV6-1,NA,TGTGCCAGCATCCGGAGCCCGACAGTCTTGGGGCAGCCCCAGCATTTT,CASIRSPTVLGQPQHF
many,15,TRBJ2-3,TRBV5-1,TRBD2,TGCGCCAGCAGCTGGACTAGCGGGAGCACAGATACGCAGTATTTT,CASSWTSGSTDTQYF
few,14,TRBJ2-3,TRBV7-9,NA,TGTGCCAGCAGCTCCGGTTTCGGTGGGGATACGCAGTATTTT,CASSSGFGGDTQYF
NA,12,TRBJ1-1,TRBV11-2,NA,TGTGCCAGCAGCTTAAAGACTGGTTCGGCTTTCTTT,CASSLKTGSAFF
NA,15,TRBJ2-7,TRBV20-1,TRBD1,TGCAGTGCTAGGGGGACAGGGGTCCTCTCCTACGAGCAGTACTTC,CSARGTGVLSYEQYF
NA,17,TRBJ2-4,TRBV5-6,NA,TGTGCCAGCAGCTTGGCTGGGTTGGACTTAGCCAAAAACATTCAGTACTTC,CASSLAGLDLAKNIQYF
NA,15,TRBJ1-4,TRBV6-5,TRBD1,TGTGCCAGCAGTCTCCAGACAGGGGGCGATGAAAAACTGTTTTTT,CASSLQTGGDEKLFF
NA,14,TRBJ1-2,TRBV9,NA,TGTGCCAGCAGCGTAGGGAACACCGATTCGGGCTACACCTTC,CASSVGNTDSGYTF
NA,14,TRBJ2-1,TRBV12-3/TRBV12-4,NA,TGTGCCAGCTGTGGGGGCGGGAGCCTCGATGAGCAGTTCTTC,CASCGGGSLDEQFF
NA,14,TRBJ2-1,TRBV21-1,NA,TGTGCCAGCAGCAACCGGGACTACTCTAATGGGCAGTTCTTC,CASSNRDYSNGQFF
few,13,TRBJ1-6,TRBV18,NA,TGTGCCAGCTCGCCGGGACTGAATTCACCCCTCCACTTT,CASSPGLNSPLHF
few,12,TRBJ2-5,TRBV18,NA,TGTGCCAGCTCACCCGATGTGGAGACCCAGTACTTC,CASSPDVETQYF
NA,15,TRBJ1-1,TRBV12-3/TRBV12-4,NA,TGTGCCAGCAGTGGACGACAGACAGGGAACACTGAAGCTTTCTTT,CASSGRQTGNTEAFF
few,15,TRBJ1-1,TRBV5-1,NA,TGCGCCAGCAGCTTACAGGAGCCCTGGCGTACTGAAGCTTTCTTT,CASSLQEPWRTEAFF
NA,15,TRBJ2-1,TRBV12-3/TRBV12-4,TRBD2,TGTGCCAGCAGCCGTGGGACTAGGGATTACAATGAGCAGTTCTTC,CASSRGTRDYNEQFF
NA,15,TRBJ2-4,TRBV5-5,NA,TGTGCCAGCAGCTTGACAGGGACCAACGGGGACATTCAGTACTTC,CASSLTGTNGDIQYF
few,14,TRBJ2-1,TRBV29-1,NA,TGCAGCGTTGCCGGGCAGGGAACCTACAATGAGCAGTTCTTC,CSVAGQGTYNEQFF
NA,17,TRBJ2-1,TRBV5-1,NA,TGCGCCAGCAGCTTGGAAGCCGGACTGACCGGAGTCAATGAGCAGTTCTTC,CASSLEAGLTGVNEQFF
NA,19,TRBJ2-3,TRBV19,NA,TGTGCCAGTAGTCCTAGCCAGGCTGCGGTCCCCGTGTCGAGGGATACGCAGTATTTT,CASSPSQAAVPVSRDTQYF
NA,15,TRBJ2-5,TRBV28,NA,TGTGCCAGCAGAGACGGGACAAGGGCACAGGAGACCCAGTACTTC,CASRDGTRAQETQYF
few,17,TRBJ1-1,TRBV6-5,TRBD1,TGTGCCAGCAGTTACGGGCCGACAGGGGGCTTGAACACTGAAGCTTTCTTT,CASSYGPTGGLNTEAFF
few,16,TRBJ2-6,TRBV12-3/TRBV12-4,NA,TGTGCCAGCAGTTTCGGACTCGATCCTGGGGCCAACGTCCTGACTTTC,CASSFGLDPGANVLTF
NA,16,TRBJ2-3,TRBV5-1,TRBD1,TGCGCCAGCCGTGTGATGCCCGGGACAGGTGGTGATACGCAGTATTTT,CASRVMPGTGGDTQYF
NA,13,TRBJ2-5,TRBV2,NA,TGTGCCAGCCCGGGGACTCTCCAAGAGACCCAGTACTTC,CASPGTLQETQYF
NA,18,TRBJ2-6,TRBV27,NA,TGTGCCAGCAGTTTACAACAGCTTTCCCCCTCTGGGGCCAACGTCCTGACTTTC,CASSLQQLSPSGANVLTF
NA,12,TRBJ2-3,TRBV20-1,NA,TGCAGTGCTAGAGGGGGAGCAGATACGCAGTATTTT,CSARGGADTQYF
NA,15,TRBJ2-1,TRBV9,TRBD1,TGTGCCAGCAGCGATGGGACAGTCAAATACAATGAGCAGTTCTTC,CASSDGTVKYNEQFF
few,15,TRBJ2-5,TRBV5-8,TRBD2,TGTGCCAGCAGCTTGGGCGGGGGGACCGAAGAGACCCAGTACTTC,CASSLGGGTEETQYF
few,14,TRBJ1-6,TRBV18,TRBD1,TGTGCCAGCTCCCGGGAGGGGGCAGATTCACCCCTCCACTTT,CASSREGADSPLHF
NA,17,TRBJ1-6,TRBV7-2,NA,TGTGCCAGCAGCCACCCGACAGGCGGTCGGTATAATTCACCCCTCCACTTT,CASSHPTGGRYNSPLHF
few,16,TRBJ1-4,TRBV12-3/TRBV12-4,TRBD1,TGTGCCAGCAGTTCCACCCGAGGGGGCACTAATGAAAAACTGTTTTTT,CASSSTRGGTNEKLFF
NA,15,TRBJ1-5,TRBV9,TRBD1,TGTGCCAGCAGCTTGGGACAGGGATACAGTCAGCCCCAGCATTTT,CASSLGQGYSQPQHF
few,15,TRBJ2-5,TRBV3-1,NA,TGTGCCAGCAGCCAAGTTAGGGGATCCCAAGAGACCCAGTACTTC,CASSQVRGSQETQYF
NA,15,TRBJ1-4,TRBV18,NA,TGTGCCAGCTCACCACAGAAAGGGGATAATGAAAAACTGTCTTTT,CASSPQKGDNEKLSF
few,14,TRBJ1-1,TRBV7-8,NA,TGTGCCAGCAGCGTACGCCGGGCGAACACTGAAGCTTTCTTT,CASSVRRANTEAFF
NA,14,TRBJ2-2,TRBV4-3,NA,TGCGCCAGCAGCACCCGTCGTGATACCGGGGAGCTGTTTTTT,CASSTRRDTGELFF
NA,20,TRBJ2-3,TRBV20-1,TRBD2,TGCAGTGCTGGCTCAACCGGGACTAGCGGGAGTATGTTGGTGACAGATACGCAGTATTTT,CSAGSTGTSGSMLVTDTQYF
NA,16,TRBJ2-7,TRBV3-1,TRBD1,TGTGCCAGCAGCCCAACTGCGGGACAGGGTATCTACGAGCAGTACTTC,CASSPTAGQGIYEQYF
NA,18,TRBJ2-3,TRBV7-6,TRBD2,TGTGCCAGCAGCTTAACGGGGCTAGCGGGACCAGACACAGATACGCAGTATTTT,CASSLTGLAGPDTDTQYF
NA,12,TRBJ1-1,TRBV18,NA,TGTGCCTCCGAGGGTGCGCACACTGAAGCTTTCTTT,CASEGAHTEAFF
NA,15,TRBJ2-7,TRBV6-1,NA,TGTGCCAGCAGTGAGGGGAGACAGGCCTCCTACGAGCAGTACTTC,CASSEGRQASYEQYF
NA,16,TRBJ2-6,TRBV5-1,TRBD1,TGCGCCAGTCGGACAGGGGTTGTCTCTGGGGCCAACGTCCTGACTTTC,CASRTGVVSGANVLTF